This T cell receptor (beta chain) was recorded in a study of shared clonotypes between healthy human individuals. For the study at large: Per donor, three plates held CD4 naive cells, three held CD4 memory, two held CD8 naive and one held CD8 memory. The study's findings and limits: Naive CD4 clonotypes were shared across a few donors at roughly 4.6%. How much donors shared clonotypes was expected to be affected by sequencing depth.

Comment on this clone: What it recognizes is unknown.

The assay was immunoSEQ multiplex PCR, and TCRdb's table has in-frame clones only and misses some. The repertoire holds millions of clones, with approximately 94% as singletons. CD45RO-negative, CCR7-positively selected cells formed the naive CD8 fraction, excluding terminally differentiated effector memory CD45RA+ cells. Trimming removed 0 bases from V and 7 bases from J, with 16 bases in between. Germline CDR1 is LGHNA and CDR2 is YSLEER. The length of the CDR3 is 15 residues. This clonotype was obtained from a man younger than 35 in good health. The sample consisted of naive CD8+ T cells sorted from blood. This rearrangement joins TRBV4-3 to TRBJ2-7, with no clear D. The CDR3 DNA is TGCGCCAGCAGCCAAGATAGGTTCGGGCTGACTGAGCAGTACTTC. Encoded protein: CASSQDRFGLTEQYF.